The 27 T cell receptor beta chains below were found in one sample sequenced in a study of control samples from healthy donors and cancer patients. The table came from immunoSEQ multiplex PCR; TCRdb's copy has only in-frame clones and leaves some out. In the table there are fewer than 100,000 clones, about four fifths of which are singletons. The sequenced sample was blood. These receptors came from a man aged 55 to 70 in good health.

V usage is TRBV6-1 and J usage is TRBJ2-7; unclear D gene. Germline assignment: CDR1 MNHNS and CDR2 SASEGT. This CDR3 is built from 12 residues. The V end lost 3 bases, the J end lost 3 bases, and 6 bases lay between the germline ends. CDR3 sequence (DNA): TGTGCCAGCAGTGAGGGGTACTACGAGCAGTACTTC. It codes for CASSEGYYEQYF.

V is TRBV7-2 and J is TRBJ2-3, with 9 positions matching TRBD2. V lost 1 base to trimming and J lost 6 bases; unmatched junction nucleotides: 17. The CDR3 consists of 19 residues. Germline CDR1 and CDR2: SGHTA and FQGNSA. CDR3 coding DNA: TGTGCCAGCAGCTTAGACCCCTCTGATTGGGCGGGAGGGTTGGATACGCAGTATTTT. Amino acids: CASSLDPSDWAGGLDTQYF. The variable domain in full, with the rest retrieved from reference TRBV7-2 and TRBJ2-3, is GAGVSQSPSNKVTEKGKDVELRCDPISGHTALYWYRQSLGQGLEFLIYFQGNSAPDKSGLPSDRFSAERTGGSVSTLTIQRTQQEDSAVYLCASSLDPSDWAGGLDTQYFGPGTRLTVL.

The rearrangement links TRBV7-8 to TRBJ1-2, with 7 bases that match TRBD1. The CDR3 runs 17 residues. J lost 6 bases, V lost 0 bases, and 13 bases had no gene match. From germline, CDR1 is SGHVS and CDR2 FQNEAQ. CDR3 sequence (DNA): TGTGCCAGCAGCTTAGCGCTCCACAGGGGTAATTTCGATGGCTACACCTTC. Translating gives CASSLALHRGNFDGYTF.

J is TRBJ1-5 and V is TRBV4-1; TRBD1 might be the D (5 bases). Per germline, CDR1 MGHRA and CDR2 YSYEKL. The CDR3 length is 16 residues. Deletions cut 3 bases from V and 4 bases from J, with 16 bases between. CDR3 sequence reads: CASSQPAGSGNQPQHF. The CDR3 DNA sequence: TGCGCCAGCAGCCAGCCCGCAGGGTCCGGGAATCAGCCCCAGCATTTT.

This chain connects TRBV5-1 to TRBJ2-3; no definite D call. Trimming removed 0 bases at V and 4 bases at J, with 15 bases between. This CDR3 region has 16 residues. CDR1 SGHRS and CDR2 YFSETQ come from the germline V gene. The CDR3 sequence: CASSLAWGLSADTQYF. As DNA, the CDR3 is TGCGCCAGCAGCTTGGCCTGGGGATTGAGTGCAGATACGCAGTATTTT.

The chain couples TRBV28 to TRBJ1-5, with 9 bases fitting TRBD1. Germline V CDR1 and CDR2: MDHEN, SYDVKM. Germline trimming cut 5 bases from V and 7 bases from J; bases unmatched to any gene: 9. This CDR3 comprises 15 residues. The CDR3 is CASSEGQGIWQPQHF. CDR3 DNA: TGTGCCAGCAGTGAGGGACAGGGTATCTGGCAGCCCCAGCATTTT.

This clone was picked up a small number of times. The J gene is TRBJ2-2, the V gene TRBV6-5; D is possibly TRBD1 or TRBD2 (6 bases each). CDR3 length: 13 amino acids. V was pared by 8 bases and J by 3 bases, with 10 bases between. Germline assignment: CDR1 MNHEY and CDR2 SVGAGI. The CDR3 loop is CASQRGDTGELFF. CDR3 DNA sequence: TGTGCCAGCCAGAGGGGGGACACCGGGGAGCTGTTTTTT.

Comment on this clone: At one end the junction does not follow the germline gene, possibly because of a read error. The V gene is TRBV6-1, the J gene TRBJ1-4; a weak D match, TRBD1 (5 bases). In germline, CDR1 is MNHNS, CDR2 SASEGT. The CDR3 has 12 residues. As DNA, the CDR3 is TGTGCCAGCAGTGAATACCCAGGGCCCCTTGTTTTT. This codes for CASSEYPGPLVF.

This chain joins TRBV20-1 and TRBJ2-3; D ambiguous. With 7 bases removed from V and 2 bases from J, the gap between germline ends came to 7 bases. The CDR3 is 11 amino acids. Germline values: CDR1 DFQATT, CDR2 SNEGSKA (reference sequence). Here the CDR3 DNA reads TGCAGTGGGATGCCCACAGATACGCAGTATTTT. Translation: CSGMPTDTQYF.

This CDR3 reads CASSLHGETQYF. For the CDR3, the DNA is TGTGCCAGCAGCCTACACGGAGAGACCCAGTACTTC. The chain employs TRBV3-1 (or the pseudogene TRBV3-2) and TRBJ2-5; no definite D call. Trimming left V 4 bases short and J 4 bases short, with 7 bases between. Per the germline V gene, CDR1 is LGHDT and CDR2 is YNNKEL (reference sequence). This CDR3 spans 12 amino acids.

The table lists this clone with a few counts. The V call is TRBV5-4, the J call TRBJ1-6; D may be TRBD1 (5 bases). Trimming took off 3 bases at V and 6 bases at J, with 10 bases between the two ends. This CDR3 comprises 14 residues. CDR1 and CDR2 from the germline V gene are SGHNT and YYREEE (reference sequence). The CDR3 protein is CASSSGTSNSPLHF. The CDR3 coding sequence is TGTGCCAGCAGCTCCGGGACCTCTAATTCACCCCTCCACTTT.

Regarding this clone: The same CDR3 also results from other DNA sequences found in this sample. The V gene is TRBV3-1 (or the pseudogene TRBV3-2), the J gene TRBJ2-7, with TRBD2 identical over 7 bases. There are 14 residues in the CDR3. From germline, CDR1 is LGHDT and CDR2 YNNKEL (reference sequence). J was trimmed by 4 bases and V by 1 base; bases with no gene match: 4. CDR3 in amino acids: CASSQGTRVYEQYF. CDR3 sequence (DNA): TGTGCCAGCAGCCAAGGGACTAGGGTATACGAGCAGTACTTC.

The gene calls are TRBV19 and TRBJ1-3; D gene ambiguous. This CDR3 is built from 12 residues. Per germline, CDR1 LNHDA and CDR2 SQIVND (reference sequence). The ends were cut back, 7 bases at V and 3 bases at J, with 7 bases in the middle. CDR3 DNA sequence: TGTGCCAGTACGGAAGGTGGAAACACCATATATTTT. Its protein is CASTEGGNTIYF.

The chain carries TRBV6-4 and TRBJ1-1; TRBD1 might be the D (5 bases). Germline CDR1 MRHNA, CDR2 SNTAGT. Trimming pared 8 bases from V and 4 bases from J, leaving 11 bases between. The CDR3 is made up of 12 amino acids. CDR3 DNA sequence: TGTGCCAGCCCTGGGGGGACCACTGAAGCTTTCTTT. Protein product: CASPGGTTEAFF.

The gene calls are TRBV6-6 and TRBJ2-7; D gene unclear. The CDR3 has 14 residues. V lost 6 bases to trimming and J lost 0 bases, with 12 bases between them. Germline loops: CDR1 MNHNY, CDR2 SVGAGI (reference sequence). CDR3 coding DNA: TGTGCCAGCAGAACTATTCGGAGCTCCTACGAGCAGTACTTC. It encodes CASRTIRSSYEQYF.

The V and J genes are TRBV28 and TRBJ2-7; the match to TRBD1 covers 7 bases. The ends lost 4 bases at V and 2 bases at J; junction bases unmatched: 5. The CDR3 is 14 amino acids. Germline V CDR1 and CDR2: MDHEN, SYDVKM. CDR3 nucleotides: TGTGCCAGCAGTTGGACAGGATCTACCTACGAGCAGTACTTC. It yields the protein CASSWTGSTYEQYF.

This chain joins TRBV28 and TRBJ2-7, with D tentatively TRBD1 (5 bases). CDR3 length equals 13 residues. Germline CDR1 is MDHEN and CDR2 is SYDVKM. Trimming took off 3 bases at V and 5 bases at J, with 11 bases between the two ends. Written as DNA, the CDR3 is TGTGCCAGCAGTTTGGCAGGGTCCCACGAGCAGTACTTC. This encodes CASSLAGSHEQYF. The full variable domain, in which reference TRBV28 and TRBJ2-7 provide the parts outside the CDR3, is DVKVTQSSRYLVKRTGEKVFLECVQDMDHENMFWYRQDPGLGLRLIYFSYDVKMKEKGDIPEGYSVSREKKERFSLILESASTNQTSMYLCASSLAGSHEQYFGPGTRLTVT.

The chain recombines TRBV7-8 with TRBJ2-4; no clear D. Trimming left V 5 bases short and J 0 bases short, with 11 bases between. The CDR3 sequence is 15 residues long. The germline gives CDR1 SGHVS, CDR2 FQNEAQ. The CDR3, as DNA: TGTGCCAGCAGCCCGACGGAACTAGCCAAAAACATTCAGTACTTC. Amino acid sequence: CASSPTELAKNIQYF.

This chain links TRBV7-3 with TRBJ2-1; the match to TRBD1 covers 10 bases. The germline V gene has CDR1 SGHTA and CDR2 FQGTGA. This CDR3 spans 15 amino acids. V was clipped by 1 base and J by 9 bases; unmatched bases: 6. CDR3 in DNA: TGTGCCAGCAGCTTAAGGGACAGGGGTTTTACTGAGCAGTTCTTC. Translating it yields CASSLRDRGFTEQFF.

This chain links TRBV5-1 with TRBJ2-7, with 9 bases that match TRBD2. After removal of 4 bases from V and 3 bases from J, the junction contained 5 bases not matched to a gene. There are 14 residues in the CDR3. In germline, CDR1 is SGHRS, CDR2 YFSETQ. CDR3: CASSPSGGYYEQYF. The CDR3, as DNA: TGCGCCAGCAGCCCAAGCGGGGGGTACTACGAGCAGTACTTC.

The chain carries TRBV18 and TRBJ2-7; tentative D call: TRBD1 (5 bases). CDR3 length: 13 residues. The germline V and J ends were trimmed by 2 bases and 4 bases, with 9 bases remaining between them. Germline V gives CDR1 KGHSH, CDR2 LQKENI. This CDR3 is CASSPSQGYEQYF. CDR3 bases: TGTGCCAGCTCACCATCGCAGGGATACGAGCAGTACTTC.

For the CDR3, the DNA is TGTGCCAGCAGCGTGGCCGGTGGGGACACTGAAGCTTTCTTT. Its protein is CASSVAGGDTEAFF. This chain joins TRBV9 and TRBJ1-1; D ambiguous. This CDR3 region has 14 residues. The germline V gene encodes CDR1 SGDLS and CDR2 YYNGEE. Trimming pared 2 bases from V and 3 bases from J, leaving 11 bases between.

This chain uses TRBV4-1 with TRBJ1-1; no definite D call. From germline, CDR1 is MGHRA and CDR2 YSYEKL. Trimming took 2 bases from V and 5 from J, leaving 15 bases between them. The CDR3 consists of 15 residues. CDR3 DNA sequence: TGCGCCAGCAGCCAATTTCTTACGGGCTGGACTGAAGCTTTCTTT. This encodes CASSQFLTGWTEAFF.

CDR3 coding DNA: TGTGCCAGCAGCTCGAGACGGGTGAATTGGCCTAATGAAAAACTGTTTTTT. This sequence encodes CASSSRRVNWPNEKLFF. The chain combines TRBV7-2 with TRBJ1-4; D unresolved. Trimming cost V 4 bases and J 3 bases, with 18 bases left between them. CDR1 and CDR2 (germline): SGHTA, FQGNSA. There are 17 residues in the CDR3.

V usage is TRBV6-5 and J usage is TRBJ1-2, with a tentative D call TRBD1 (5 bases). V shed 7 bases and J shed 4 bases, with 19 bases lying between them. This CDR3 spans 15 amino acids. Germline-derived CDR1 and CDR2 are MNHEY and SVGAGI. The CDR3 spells CASTRPGRGAYGYTF. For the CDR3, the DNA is TGTGCCAGCACTCGACCGGGGCGAGGGGCCTATGGCTACACCTTC.

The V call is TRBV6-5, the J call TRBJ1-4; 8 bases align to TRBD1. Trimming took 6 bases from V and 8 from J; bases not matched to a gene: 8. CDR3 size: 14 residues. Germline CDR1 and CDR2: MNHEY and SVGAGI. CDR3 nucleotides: TGTGCCAGCAGCCGGACAGGGAATGAGGAAAAACTGTTTTTT. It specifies CASSRTGNEEKLFF.

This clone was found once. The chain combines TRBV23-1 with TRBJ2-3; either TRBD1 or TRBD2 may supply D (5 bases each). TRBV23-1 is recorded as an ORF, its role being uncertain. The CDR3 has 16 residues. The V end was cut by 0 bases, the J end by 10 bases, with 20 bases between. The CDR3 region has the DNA TGCGCCAGCAGTCAATCAGGCCCGGGGCTCAAGCAAGCGCAGTATTTT. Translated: CASSQSGPGLKQAQYF.